This TCR beta chain came from a study of human T cells and chemical hapten exposure (dated by TCRdb to 2020 to 2022). As for the study more broadly: Libraries were pooled for sequencing, and per-sample TCR yields varied mainly because of small differences in library volumes within the pool. This study followed changes in the peripheral blood TCR repertoire in vivo during primary and secondary sensitization of alopecia patients to the hapten diphenylcyclopropenone (DPC). From each blood RNA sample, both TCR alpha and TCR beta chains were sequenced.

The protocol used for the library was RACE. These reads were obtained on a NextSeq 500. Library preparation attached unique molecular identifiers to individual cDNA molecules for quantitative, reproducible TCR counting. Turning to the authors' computational methods: The median number of TCRs per sample was approximately 96,000, ranging from 23,224 to 690,600. V, J and CDR3 annotation of the TCR reads was performed with the Decombinator software suite. Every sample was subsampled to the same number of TCRs (28,000) for the PS versus PT1 abundance plots. TCRs were defined as expanded if absent before sensitization and observed at least eight times at the 2-week time point. Starting from the raw public reads, TCRdb applied fastp trimming at Q25, assembled clones with MiXCR and retained in-frame beta chains. CDR3 protein sequences are deduplicated, and each keeps its most common genes and DNA. These V and J calls originate from TCRdb's pipeline instead of the authors' own analysis. In all, the sample holds more than 70,000 distinct CDR3 sequences, and approximately 9% of those were seen once. The top ten clonotypes cover about 3% of the sample.

The investigation overall reported the following: Repeated subsampling changed both the strength of the expansion versus patch-test correlation and the threshold at which the correlation became significant. The number of TCRs above 1 in 1000 frequency did not change with DPC sensitization; there was no evidence of global repertoire structure alterations.

With respect to this clonotype: Its antigen is currently not known. No quality values exist for individual bases; no much larger clone is one base distant.

The CDR3 holds 15 amino acids from the cysteine to the phenylalanine. The read is trimmed to its CDR3 DNA, 45 bases read in frame from base 1. Sequences SNHLY (CDR1) and FYNNEI (CDR2) are obtained from the germline V gene. The germline ends are 15 bases apart after V is trimmed by 1 base and J by 6 bases. The time point label for this specimen denotes: healthy volunteer bleed at 2 weeks. Total RNA was extracted from unfractionated whole blood that had been collected in Tempus Blood RNA tubes. Roughly 5 healthy volunteers served as TCR sequencing controls and were bled at day 0, 2 weeks and 6 weeks. This receptor was taken from a female donor in good health. Some clones in this sample may be carry-over from other donors' samples. The sample was whole blood. The chain was built from TRBV2 and TRBJ2-5; the D segment could be TRBD2, given 6 matching bases. The nucleotide sequence reads as follows: TGTGCCAGCAGTGAAGGGAGGGTACGCTTAAAGACCCAGTACTTC. This codes for CASSEGRVRLKTQYF.